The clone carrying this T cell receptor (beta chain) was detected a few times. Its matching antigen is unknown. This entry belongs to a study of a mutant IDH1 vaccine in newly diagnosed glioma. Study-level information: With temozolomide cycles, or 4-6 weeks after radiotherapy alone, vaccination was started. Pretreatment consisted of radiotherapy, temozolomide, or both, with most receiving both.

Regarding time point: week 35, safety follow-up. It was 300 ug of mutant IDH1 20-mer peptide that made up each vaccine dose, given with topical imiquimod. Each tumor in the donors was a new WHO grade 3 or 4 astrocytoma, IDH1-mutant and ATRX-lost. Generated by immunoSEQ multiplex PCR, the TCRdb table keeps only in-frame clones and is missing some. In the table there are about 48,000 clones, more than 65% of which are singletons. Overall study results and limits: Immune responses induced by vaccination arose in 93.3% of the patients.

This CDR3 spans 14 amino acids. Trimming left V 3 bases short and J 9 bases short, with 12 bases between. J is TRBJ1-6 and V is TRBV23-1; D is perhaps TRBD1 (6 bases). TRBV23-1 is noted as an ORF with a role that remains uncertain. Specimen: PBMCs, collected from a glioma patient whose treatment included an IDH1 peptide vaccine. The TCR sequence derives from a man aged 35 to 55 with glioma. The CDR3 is CASSQTGASSPLHF. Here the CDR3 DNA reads TGCGCCAGCAGTCAGACGGGGGCGAGTTCACCCCTCCACTTT.